The 28 T cell receptor beta chains below come from one sample, sequenced in a study of CD8 T cells in ankylosing spondylitis. From the 5' RACE reads, TCRdb called clonotypes with MiXCR, one entry per CDR3 protein. This repertoire shows around 340,000 distinct CDR3 sequences, approximately 14% found once; its top ten account for roughly 1.1%. Source material: blood, either unsorted or a sorted T cell fraction (not recorded which). All receptors derive from a male donor with ankylosing spondylitis or in good health (not recorded which).

This chain joins TRBV20-1 and TRBJ2-7; 12 positions agree with TRBD2. The V segment lost 6 bases and the J segment 0 bases; nucleotides outside the gene matches: 15. The CDR3 contains 18 residues. CDR1 and CDR2 (germline): DFQATT, SNEGSKA (reference sequence). The CDR3 DNA sequence: TGCAGTGCCGATAGGACTAGCGGGAACTCCCTCAGCTCCTACGAGCAGTACTTC. This gives the protein CSADRTSGNSLSSYEQYF.

In this sample, this clonotype turned up a few times. The rearrangement links TRBV14 to TRBJ2-1, with D hard to call. Trimming shortened V by 3 bases and J by 0 bases, and 6 bases separated the two germline ends. Germline V CDR1 and CDR2: SGHDN, FVKESK. CDR3 size: 14 residues. CDR3 in DNA: TGTGCCAGCAGCCAGTCGTACTCCTACAATGAGCAGTTCTTC. It codes for CASSQSYSYNEQFF.

The sample holds a few counts of this clonotype. The V gene is TRBV12-3 or TRBV12-4, the J gene TRBJ2-2; D gene ambiguous. The CDR3 contains 12 residues. Trimming took off 6 bases at V and 7 bases at J, with 9 bases between the two ends. CDR3 protein: CASSLSIGELFF. The CDR3 DNA reads as TGTGCCAGCAGCCTAAGTATCGGGGAGCTGTTTTTT.

This chain's CDR3 is CSVARGVTDTQYF. The CDR3 nucleotides are TGCAGCGTCGCCAGGGGGGTCACAGATACGCAGTATTTT. The J gene is TRBJ2-3, the V gene TRBV29-1, with a possible D match to TRBD1 (7 bases). Germline V gene lookup returns CDR1 SQVTM and CDR2 ANQGSEA. V lost 6 bases to trimming and J lost 2 bases, with 12 bases between them. The CDR3 is 13 amino acids.

A few counts support this clonotype. V is TRBV3-1 and J is TRBJ1-3; TRBD1 is a possible D gene (5 bases). The germline V gene encodes CDR1 LGHDT and CDR2 YNNKEL (reference sequence). Between the trimmed V and J ends, which lost 0 bases and 0 bases, there was a span of 9 bases. This CDR3 has 16 amino acids. The CDR3 is CASSQEGRSSGNTIYF. Here the CDR3 DNA reads TGTGCCAGCAGCCAAGAGGGGCGGAGCTCTGGAAACACCATATATTTT. The full variable domain, its missing parts supplied by reference TRBV3-1 and TRBJ1-3, is DTAVSQTPKYLVTQMGNDKSIKCEQNLGHDTMYWYKQDSKKFLKIMFSYNNKELIINETVPNRFSPKSPDKAHLNLHINSLELGDSAVYFCASSQEGRSSGNTIYFGEGSWLTVV.

The genes are TRBV2 and TRBJ2-5, with TRBD2 identical over 8 bases. Germline V gives CDR1 SNHLY, CDR2 FYNNEI. The CDR3 runs 13 residues. J lost 4 bases, V lost 8 bases, and 6 bases had no gene match. The CDR3 DNA follows: TGTGCCAGCGGGGGACTAGACGGAGAGACCCAGTACTTC. It specifies CASGGLDGETQYF.

The chain couples TRBV30 to TRBJ2-4; D remains ambiguous. V lost 7 bases and J lost 1, with 8 bases in between. CDR1 and CDR2 (germline): GTSNPN, SVGIG (reference sequence). The CDR3 is made up of 12 amino acids. CDR3 nucleotide sequence: TGTGCCTCGGCCGGGGCCAAAAACATTCAGTACTTC. Protein: CASAGAKNIQYF.

The chain joins TRBV7-8 to TRBJ1-4; possible D gene TRBD1, 6 bases. V was pared by 2 bases and J by 3 bases, with 13 bases between. In germline, CDR1 is SGHVS, CDR2 FQNEAQ. The CDR3 runs to 16 residues. The CDR3: CASSLNGWTANEKLFF. The CDR3 region has the DNA TGTGCCAGCAGCTTAAACGGATGGACAGCTAATGAAAAACTGTTTTTT.

J is TRBJ1-2 and V is TRBV4-2, with a tentative D call TRBD1 (5 bases). The CDR3 has 14 residues. Trimming took 0 bases from V and 6 from J, leaving 11 bases between them. The germline gives CDR1 LGHNA, CDR2 YNFKEQ. This chain's CDR3 is CASSQEQDSHGYTF. CDR3 in DNA: TGTGCCAGCAGCCAAGAACAGGACTCCCATGGCTACACCTTC.

This clonotype was seen more than once but under ten times. The V gene is TRBV5-1, the J gene TRBJ1-2; 7 nucleotides align to TRBD1. V was pared by 4 bases and J by 2 bases, with 5 bases of the junction left unmatched. Looked up from germline, CDR1 is SGHRS and CDR2 is YFSETQ. The CDR3 is 14 residues long. This CDR3 reads CASSIQDRNYGYTF. CDR3 in DNA: TGCGCCAGCAGCATTCAGGACAGGAACTATGGCTACACCTTC.

This clonotype was seen a few times. The chain recombines TRBV10-3 with TRBJ1-1, with D tentatively TRBD1 (5 bases). Germline V lookup: CDR1 ENHRY, CDR2 SYGVKD. Trimming left V 2 bases short and J 5 bases short, with 12 bases between. This CDR3 contains 14 residues. The CDR3 here is CAISERQKLTEAFF. The CDR3, as DNA: TGTGCCATCAGTGAGCGACAGAAACTGACTGAAGCTTTCTTT.

A word on this clonotype: Because the CDR3 is missing its conserved closing phenylalanine or tryptophan, this is likely a read error. This chain uses TRBV20-1 with TRBJ1-1; D perhaps matches TRBD1 (6 bases). CDR3 size: 14 residues. V was clipped by 0 bases and J by 4 bases, with 12 bases between them. CDR1 DFQATT and CDR2 SNEGSKA come from the germline V gene (reference sequence). CDR3 DNA sequence: TGCAGTGCTAGAGATGACAGGATTGGCACTGAAGCTTTCCTT. Translating it yields CSARDDRIGTEAFL.

The table lists this clonotype with many counts. The V call is TRBV15, the J call TRBJ1-5; possible D gene TRBD1, 6 bases. There are 16 residues in the CDR3. Germline V lookup: CDR1 LNHNV, CDR2 YYDKDF (reference sequence). V gave up 6 bases and J gave up 6 bases, with 21 bases separating them. The CDR3 nucleotides read TGTGCCACCAGGGAGGAGGGCAGGGGATTAACTCAGCCCCAGCATTTT. This codes for CATREEGRGLTQPQHF.

This chain connects TRBV5-1 to TRBJ2-4; D is ambiguous. The CDR3 runs 13 residues. The V end was cut by 4 bases, the J end by 8 bases, with 13 bases between. The germline CDR1 and CDR2 sequences are SGHRS and YFSETQ. CDR3 sequence: CASSPDNADIQYF. The CDR3 nucleotides read TGCGCCAGCAGCCCCGACAATGCGGACATTCAGTACTTC.

The chain employs TRBV7-2 and TRBJ1-2; D uncertain. Germline V gene sequence: CDR1 SGHTA, CDR2 FQGNSA. The CDR3 is made up of 12 amino acids. Trimming took off 4 bases at V and 7 bases at J, with 10 bases between the two ends. Here the CDR3 reads CASSSSGRGYTF. As DNA, the CDR3 is TGTGCCAGCAGCTCCTCCGGGCGTGGCTACACCTTC.

V is TRBV3-1 and J is TRBJ2-4; D may correspond to TRBD1 or TRBD2 (6 bases each). Germline V gene data show CDR1 as LGHDT and CDR2 as YNNKEL (reference sequence). The CDR3 covers 16 residues. V was trimmed by 4 bases and J by 2 bases, leaving 15 bases between them. Written as DNA, the CDR3 is TGTGCCAGCAGCCCCGGAGGGGGTAGGACCAAAAACATTCAGTACTTC. Its translation is CASSPGGGRTKNIQYF.

The genes are TRBV9 and TRBJ1-3; a possible D gene is TRBD1 (5 bases). CDR1 and CDR2 (germline): SGDLS, YYNGEE. This CDR3 comprises 17 residues. The V and J ends lost 3 bases and 0 bases respectively, with 16 bases between them. For the CDR3, the DNA is TGTGCCAGCAGCGGGCGACAGACCTCTAACTCTGGAAACACCATATATTTT. Translated: CASSGRQTSNSGNTIYF.

Regarding this clonotype: One end of the junction does not line up with germline, which may come from a read error. The chain is built from TRBV11-2 and TRBJ2-1; no definite D call. CDR3 size: 13 residues. CDR1 and CDR2 from the germline V gene are SGHAT and FQNNGV. CDR3 loop: CASSLDPGSLRDF. CDR3 sequence (DNA): TGTGCCAGCAGCTTAGATCCCGGCAGCCTCCGAGACTTC.

The chain uses TRBV18 and TRBJ1-6, with 10 bases aligning to TRBD1. The CDR3 runs to 15 residues. Looked up from germline, CDR1 is KGHSH and CDR2 is LQKENI. V lost 0 bases to trimming and J lost 13 bases; unmatched junction nucleotides: 6. This chain's CDR3 is CASSPPGQGLMPLHF. CDR3 nucleotide sequence: TGTGCCAGCTCACCACCGGGACAGGGGCTAATGCCCCTCCACTTT.

This clonotype was counted only a few times. V usage is TRBV12-3 or TRBV12-4 and J usage is TRBJ1-5; D remains ambiguous. The CDR3 spans 14 residues. The V gene lost 3 bases and the J gene lost 2 bases, with 8 bases spanning the gap. Here the CDR3 reads CASSFLVGNQPQHF. CDR3 in DNA: TGTGCCAGCAGTTTTTTGGTGGGCAATCAGCCCCAGCATTTT.

The rearrangement links TRBV5-1 to TRBJ2-2; 7 nucleotides line up with TRBD2. The J segment lost 6 bases and the V segment lost 0 bases, leaving 2 bases of the junction unmatched. The CDR3 contains 14 residues. From germline, CDR1 is SGHRS and CDR2 YFSETQ. CDR3: CASSLAAGAGELFF. The CDR3 DNA reads TGCGCCAGCAGCTTGGCCGCGGGGGCCGGGGAGCTGTTTTTT.

The J gene is TRBJ2-5, the V gene TRBV20-1; no clear D gene. V gave up 3 bases and J gave up 0 bases, with 17 bases separating them. CDR1 and CDR2 (germline): DFQATT, SNEGSKA (reference sequence). The CDR3 extends over 16 amino acids. The CDR3: CSASHPILYNQETQYF. DNA of the CDR3: TGCAGTGCTAGTCACCCGATCCTCTACAACCAAGAGACCCAGTACTTC.

This clonotype has only a few counts. V is TRBV5-1 and J is TRBJ2-3; 13 bases line up with TRBD2. The CDR3 totals 17 residues. V was clipped by 4 bases and J by 4 bases; unmatched bases: 9. From germline, CDR1 is SGHRS and CDR2 YFSETQ. CDR3 loop: CASSPYLTSGRSDTQYF. CDR3 coding DNA: TGCGCCAGCAGCCCCTATCTGACTAGCGGGAGGTCAGATACGCAGTATTTT. Together with reference TRBV5-1 and TRBJ2-3, the CDR3 gives the full variable domain: KAGVTQTPRYLIKTRGQQVTLSCSPISGHRSVSWYQQTPGQGLQFLFEYFSETQRNKGNFPGRFSGRQFSNSRSEMNVSTLELGDSALYLCASSPYLTSGRSDTQYFGPGTRLTVL.

This clonotype showed up just a few times. The chain uses TRBV11-1 and TRBJ1-1; D might be TRBD1 (6 bases). The CDR3 covers 20 residues. Trimming removed 6 bases from V and 2 bases from J, with 31 bases in between. CDR1 and CDR2 from the germline V gene are SGHAT and FQDESV (reference sequence). In DNA form, the CDR3 reads TGTGCCAGCAGTTCGCCTGTGCGGGGGCGTTCGGTGGGCGTCAACACTGAAGCTTTCTTT. Translation: CASSSPVRGRSVGVNTEAFF.

This clonotype was observed a few times. This chain links TRBV20-1 with TRBJ2-2, with unresolved D. The V and J ends lost 0 bases and 5 bases respectively, with 7 bases between them. Germline V gene sequence: CDR1 DFQATT, CDR2 SNEGSKA (reference sequence). This CDR3 region has 13 residues. The chain's CDR3 is CSAREVATGELFF. CDR3 nucleotide sequence: TGCAGTGCTAGAGAAGTCGCTACCGGGGAGCTGTTTTTT.

The chain carries TRBV12-3 or TRBV12-4 and TRBJ2-2; possible D gene TRBD1, 6 bases. V gave up 6 bases and J gave up 6 bases, with 20 bases separating them. The CDR3 runs 16 residues. As DNA, the CDR3 is TGTGCCAGCAGCCCCCTAGGGACAATGGGCTCCGGGGAGCTGTTTTTT. It encodes CASSPLGTMGSGELFF.

The J gene is TRBJ2-1, the V gene TRBV5-1; D may match TRBD1 or TRBD2 (5 bases each). Germline V gene lookup returns CDR1 SGHRS and CDR2 YFSETQ. The V end lost 4 bases, the J end lost 7 bases, and 18 bases lay between the germline ends. The CDR3 consists of 15 residues. CDR3 amino acids: CASSPQARGRNEQFF. Written as DNA, the CDR3 is TGCGCCAGCAGCCCACAAGCGAGGGGCCGGAATGAGCAGTTCTTC.

This chain joins TRBV12-3 or TRBV12-4 and TRBJ1-1; D is perhaps TRBD1 (6 bases). The CDR3 has 16 amino acids. V lost 5 bases and J 2 bases, leaving 18 bases between the germline ends. The CDR3 region has the DNA TGTGCCAGCAGTCCCACATCGGGCGGGGGCAACACTGAAGCTTTCTTT. Translating gives CASSPTSGGGNTEAFF.